This paragraph reports one T cell receptor (beta chain). Using immunoSEQ multiplex PCR, the repertoire was profiled, and TCRdb retains in-frame clones only, with some absent. This sample has around 140,000 clones, with approximately 91% found just once. The CDR3 has 18 amino acids. The entry originates in a study of T cell responses to AZD1222 COVID-19 vaccine. The V gene is TRBV21-1, the J gene TRBJ2-7; TRBD2 is the table's D call and was not checked against the DNA. TRBV21-1 is annotated as a pseudogene. The input for sequencing was peripheral blood, taken 28 days after the second AZD1222 dose. This receptor was identified in an adult who received the AZD1222 COVID-19 vaccine. CDR3 in DNA: TGTGCCAGCAGCAGAGGACTAGCGGGCCTGGTAAGCTCCTACGAGCAGTACTTC. It codes for CASSRGLAGLVSSYEQYF.